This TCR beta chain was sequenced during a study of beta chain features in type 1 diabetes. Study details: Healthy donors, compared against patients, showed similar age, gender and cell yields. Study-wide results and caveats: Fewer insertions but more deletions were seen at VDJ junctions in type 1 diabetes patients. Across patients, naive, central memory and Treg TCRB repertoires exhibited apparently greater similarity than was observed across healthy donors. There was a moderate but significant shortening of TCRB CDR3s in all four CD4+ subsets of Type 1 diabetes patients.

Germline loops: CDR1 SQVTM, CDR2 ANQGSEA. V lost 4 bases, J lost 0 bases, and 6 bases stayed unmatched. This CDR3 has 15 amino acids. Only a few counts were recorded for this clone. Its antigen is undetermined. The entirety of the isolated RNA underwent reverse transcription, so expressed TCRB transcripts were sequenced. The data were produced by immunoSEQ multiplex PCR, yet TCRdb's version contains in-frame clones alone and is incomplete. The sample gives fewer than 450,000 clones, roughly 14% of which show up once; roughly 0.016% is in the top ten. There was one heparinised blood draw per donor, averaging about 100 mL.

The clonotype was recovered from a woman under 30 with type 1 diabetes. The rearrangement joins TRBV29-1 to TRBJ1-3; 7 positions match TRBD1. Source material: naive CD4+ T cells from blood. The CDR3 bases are TGCAGCGTTGTCTTACAGGGGAGCTCTGGAAACACCATATATTTT. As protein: CSVVLQGSSGNTIYF.